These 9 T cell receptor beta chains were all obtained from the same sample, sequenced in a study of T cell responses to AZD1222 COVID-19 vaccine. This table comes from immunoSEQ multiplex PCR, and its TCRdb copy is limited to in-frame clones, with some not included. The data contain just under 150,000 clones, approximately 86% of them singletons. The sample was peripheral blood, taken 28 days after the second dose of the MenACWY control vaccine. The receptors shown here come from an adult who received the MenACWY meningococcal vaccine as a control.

The CDR3 DNA is TGCAGCGTTGAAGATCCCCCTGAGCAGTTCTTC. Translated, it gives CSVEDPPEQFF. The rearrangement links TRBV29-1 to TRBJ2-1; the D is unclear. Trimming left V 0 bases short and J 9 bases short, with 6 bases between. This CDR3 comprises 11 residues. Germline V gene sequence: CDR1 SQVTM, CDR2 ANQGSEA.

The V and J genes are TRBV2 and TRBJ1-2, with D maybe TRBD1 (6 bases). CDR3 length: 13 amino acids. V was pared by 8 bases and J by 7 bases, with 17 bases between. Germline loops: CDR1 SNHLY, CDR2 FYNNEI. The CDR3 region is CASGPGGASGYTF. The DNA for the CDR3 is TGTGCCAGCGGGCCCGGGGGGGCGAGTGGCTACACCTTC.

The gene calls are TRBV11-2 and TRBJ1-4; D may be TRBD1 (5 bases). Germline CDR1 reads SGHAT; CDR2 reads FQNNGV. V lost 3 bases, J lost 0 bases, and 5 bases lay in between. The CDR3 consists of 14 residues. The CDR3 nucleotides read TGTGCCAGCAGCTTGGGGGCAACTAATGAAAAACTGTTTTTT. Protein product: CASSLGATNEKLFF.

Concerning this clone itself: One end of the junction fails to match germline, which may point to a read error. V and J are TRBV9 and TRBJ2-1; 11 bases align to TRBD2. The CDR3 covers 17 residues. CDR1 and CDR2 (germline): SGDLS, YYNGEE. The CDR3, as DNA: TGTGCCAGCAGCGTAGGTGTAGCGGGGGGGCAATACAATGGGCAGTTCTTC. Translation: CASSVGVAGGQYNGQFF.

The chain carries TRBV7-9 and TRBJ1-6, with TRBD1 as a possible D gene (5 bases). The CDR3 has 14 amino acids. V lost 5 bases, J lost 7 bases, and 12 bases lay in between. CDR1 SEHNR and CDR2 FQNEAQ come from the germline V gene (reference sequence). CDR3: CASSAQGSNSPLHF. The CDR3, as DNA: TGTGCCAGCAGCGCGCAGGGCTCGAATTCACCCCTCCACTTT. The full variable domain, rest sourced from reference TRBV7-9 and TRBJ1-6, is DTGVSQNPRHKITKRGQNVTFRCDPISEHNRLYWYRQTLGQGPEFLTYFQNEAQLEKSRLLSDRFSAERPKGSFSTLEIQRTEQGDSAMYLCASSAQGSNSPLHFGNGTRLTVT.

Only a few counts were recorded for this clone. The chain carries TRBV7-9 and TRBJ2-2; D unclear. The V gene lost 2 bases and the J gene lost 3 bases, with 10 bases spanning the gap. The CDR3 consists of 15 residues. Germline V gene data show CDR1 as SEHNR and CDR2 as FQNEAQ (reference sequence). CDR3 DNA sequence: TGTGCCAGCAGCTTAATTTGGGTAGACACCGGGGAGCTGTTTTTT. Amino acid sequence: CASSLIWVDTGELFF.

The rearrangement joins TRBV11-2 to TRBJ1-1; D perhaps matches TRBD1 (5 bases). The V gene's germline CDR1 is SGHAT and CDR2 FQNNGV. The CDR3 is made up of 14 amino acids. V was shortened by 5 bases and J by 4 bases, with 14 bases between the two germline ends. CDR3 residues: CASSTVRGTTEAFF. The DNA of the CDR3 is TGTGCCAGCAGCACCGTTAGAGGGACCACTGAAGCTTTCTTT.

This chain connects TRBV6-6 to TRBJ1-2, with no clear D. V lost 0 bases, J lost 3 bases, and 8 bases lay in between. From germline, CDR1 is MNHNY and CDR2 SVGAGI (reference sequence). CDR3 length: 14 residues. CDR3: CASSYSKGDYGYTF. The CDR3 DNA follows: TGTGCCAGCAGTTACTCGAAGGGTGACTATGGCTACACCTTC.

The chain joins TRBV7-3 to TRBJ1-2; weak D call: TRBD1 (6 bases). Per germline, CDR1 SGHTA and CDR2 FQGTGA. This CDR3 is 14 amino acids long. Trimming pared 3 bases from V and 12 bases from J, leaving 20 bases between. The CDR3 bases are TGTGCCAGCAGCTTGTCCCGGGACATCAGCAGCCACACCTTC. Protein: CASSLSRDISSHTF.